A single sample gave rise to the 2 T cell receptor beta chains below, sequenced in a study of cytomegalovirus exposure and HLA in healthy donors. Only in-frame clones appear in the TCRdb table, and some are missing; sequencing was by immunoSEQ multiplex PCR. The sample records 200,000 to 250,000 clones, around 87% being singletons. The sample was PBMCs. The source is a woman aged 18 to 35 in good health and CMV-seropositive.

The V gene is TRBV27, the J gene TRBJ2-5; no firm D call. The CDR3 runs to 14 residues. Per germline, CDR1 MNHEY and CDR2 SMNVEV (reference sequence). Trimming left V 4 bases short and J 3 bases short, with 12 bases between. The CDR3: CASSWSISEETQYF. The CDR3 region has the DNA TGTGCCAGCAGTTGGAGCATTTCGGAAGAGACCCAGTACTTC.

The V call is TRBV10-1, the J call TRBJ2-1; 10 bases are a match to TRBD2. V shed 1 base and J 9 bases; nucleotides not matched to a gene: 6. The CDR3 consists of 15 residues. Germline lookup yields CDR1 WNHNN and CDR2 SYGVQD (reference sequence). The CDR3 coding sequence is TGCGCCAGCAGTGAGTTCCCTAGCGGGAGTCTTGAGCAGTTCTTC. Encoded protein: CASSEFPSGSLEQFF.